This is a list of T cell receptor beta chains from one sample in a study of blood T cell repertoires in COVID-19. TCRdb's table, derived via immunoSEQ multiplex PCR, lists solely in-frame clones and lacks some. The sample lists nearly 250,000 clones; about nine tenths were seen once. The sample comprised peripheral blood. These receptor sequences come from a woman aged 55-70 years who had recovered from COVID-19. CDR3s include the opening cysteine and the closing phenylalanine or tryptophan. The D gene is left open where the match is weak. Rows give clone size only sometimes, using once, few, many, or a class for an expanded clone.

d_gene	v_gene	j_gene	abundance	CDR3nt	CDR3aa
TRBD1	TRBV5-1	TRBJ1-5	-	TGCGCCAGCAGCAGGACAGGGGGCAATCAGCCCCAGCATTTT	CASSRTGGNQPQHF
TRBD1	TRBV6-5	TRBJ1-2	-	TGTGCCAGCACTAAGGGACAGTTGGCCCATGGCTACACCTTC	CASTKGQLAHGYTF
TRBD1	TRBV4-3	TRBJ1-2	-	TGCGCCAGCAGCCAAGATCCCGCAGGGACAGAAGGCTATGGCTACACCTTC	CASSQDPAGTEGYGYTF
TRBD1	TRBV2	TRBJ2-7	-	TGTGCCAGCAGTGATCAGGGGGCAGGGTACGAGCAGTACTTC	CASSDQGAGYEQYF
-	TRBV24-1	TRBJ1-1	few	TGTGCCACCAGGAATGACGGGACATACGTTGAAGCTTTCTTT	CATRNDGTYVEAFF
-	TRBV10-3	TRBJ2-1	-	TGTGCCATCAGTGAGTCCGGGAGAATTCGAGACAATGAGCAGTTCTTC	CAISESGRIRDNEQFF
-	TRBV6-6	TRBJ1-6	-	TGTGCCAGCAGGCGGGGGAACTATGAGAATTCACCCCTCCACTTT	CASRRGNYENSPLHF
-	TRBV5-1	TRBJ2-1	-	TGCGCCAGCAGCTTGGAACGGGGTGCAGGTCGGTACAATGAGCAGTTCTTC	CASSLERGAGRYNEQFF
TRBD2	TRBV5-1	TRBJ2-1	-	TGCGCCAGCAGCTTGGCCGGATCTAGCGGAACCTACAATGAGCAGTTCTTC	CASSLAGSSGTYNEQFF
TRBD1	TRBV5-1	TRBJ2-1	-	TGCGCCAGCAGCTTAGTGGGACAGCCATCCTACAATGAGCAGTTCTTC	CASSLVGQPSYNEQFF
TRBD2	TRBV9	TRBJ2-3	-	TGTGCCAGCAGCGGGGTCCTAGCGGTGCAAGGGGATACGCAGTATTTT	CASSGVLAVQGDTQYF
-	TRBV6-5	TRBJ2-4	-	TGTGCCAGCAGTTACGCGGGGGCGCAGTACTTC	CASSYAGAQYF
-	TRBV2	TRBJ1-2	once	TGTGCCAGCGCGGCAGATCCCTGGGGCTACACCTTC	CASAADPWGYTF
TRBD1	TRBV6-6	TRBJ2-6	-	TGTGCCAGCAGTCCGGGACAGGGGGGGCCTGGGGCCAACGTCCTGACTTTC	CASSPGQGGPGANVLTF
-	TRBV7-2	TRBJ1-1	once	TGTGCCAGCAGCCCAGGGGCAGCGAACACTGAAGCTTTCTTT	CASSPGAANTEAFF
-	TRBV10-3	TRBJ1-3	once	TGTGCCATCAGTGAGTCGATTCCAGGTGCTGGAAACACCATATATTTT	CAISESIPGAGNTIYF
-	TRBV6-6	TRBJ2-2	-	TGTGCCACCTACTCCGGGGAGCTGTTTTTT	CATYSGELFF
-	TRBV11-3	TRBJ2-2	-	TGTGCCAGCAGCTTCCGTTCAGAACCACCCCCCGGGGAGCTGTTTTTT	CASSFRSEPPPGELFF
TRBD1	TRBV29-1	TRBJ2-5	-	TGCAGCGTAGGACAGGGGGGTTCGGAGACCCAGTACTTC	CSVGQGGSETQYF
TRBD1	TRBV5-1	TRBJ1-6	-	TGCGCCAGCAGCTTGCACGGACAGGGGGCGAGGGGGAATTCACCCCTCCACTTT	CASSLHGQGARGNSPLHF
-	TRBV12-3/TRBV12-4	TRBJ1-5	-	TGTGCCAGCAGCCTTGGGGAGGGACAGCCCCAGCATTTT	CASSLGEGQPQHF
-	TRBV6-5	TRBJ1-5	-	TGTGCCAGCAGCCATCCCACGGAGCGGCCCCAGCATTTT	CASSHPTERPQHF
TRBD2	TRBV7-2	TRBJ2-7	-	TGTGCCAGCAGCTTAGGGGGGGGTTTCAGCTCCTACGAGCAGTACTTC	CASSLGGGFSSYEQYF
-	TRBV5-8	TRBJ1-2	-	TGTGCCAGCAGCTCTCGTTTCCATGGCTACACCTTC	CASSSRFHGYTF
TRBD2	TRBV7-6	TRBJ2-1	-	TGTGCCAGCAGCCTATCGGGGACTAGCGGGGGGTTCCGTAGCTCCTACAATGAGCAGTTCTTC	CASSLSGTSGGFRSSYNEQFF
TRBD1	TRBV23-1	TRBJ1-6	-	TGCGCCAGCAGTCACCGACGTAGGCCCCTCGGACAGGGGAATTCACCCCTCCACTTT	CASSHRRRPLGQGNSPLHF
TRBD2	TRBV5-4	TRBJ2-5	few	TGTGCCAGCAGCCCAATTAGCGGGGGGTACCAAGAGACCCAGTACTTC	CASSPISGGYQETQYF
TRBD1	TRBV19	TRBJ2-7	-	TGTGCCAGTAGTAACCGGGACAGGGAAAAGCAGTACTTC	CASSNRDREKQYF
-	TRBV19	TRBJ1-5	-	TGTGCCAGTAGTATTTCGGACAACAATCAGCCCCAGCATTTT	CASSISDNNQPQHF
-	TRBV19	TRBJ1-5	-	TGTGCCAGTAGAAACAGCAATACCAATCAGCCCCAGCATTTT	CASRNSNTNQPQHF
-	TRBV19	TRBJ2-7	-	TGTGCCAGTAGCAGAGCCGGGGGACAGAGCTACGAGCAGTACTTC	CASSRAGGQSYEQYF
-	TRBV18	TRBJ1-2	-	TGTGCCAGCTCACCTGGGGGGGATGGCTACACCTTC	CASSPGGDGYTF
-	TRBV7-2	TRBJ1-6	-	TGTGCCAGCACCTTCTGGGGCTTACAGAATTCACCCCTCCACTTT	CASTFWGLQNSPLHF
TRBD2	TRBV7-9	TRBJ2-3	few	TGTGCCAGCAGCAAACGGACTAGCGGGGGTAACCCATTT	CASSKRTSGGNPF
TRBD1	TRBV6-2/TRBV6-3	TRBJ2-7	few	TGTGCCAGCAGTCCCTGGAGAGGGACAGGGATTTCGGGCGAGCAGTACTTC	CASSPWRGTGISGEQYF
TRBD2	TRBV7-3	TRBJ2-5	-	TGTGCCAGCAGCTTAAAGTTAGCGGGGAGGCAAGAGACCCAGTACTTC	CASSLKLAGRQETQYF
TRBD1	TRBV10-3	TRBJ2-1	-	TGTGCCATCATGAGGGACAGCTCCTACAATGAGCAGTTCTTC	CAIMRDSSYNEQFF
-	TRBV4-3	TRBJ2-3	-	TGCGCCAGCAGCCAAGATAGTCGAGGGTTTGGAGATACGCAGTATTTT	CASSQDSRGFGDTQYF
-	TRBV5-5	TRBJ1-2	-	TGTGCCAGCAGCTCCCTGGAGGGACGGTATGGCTACACCTTC	CASSSLEGRYGYTF
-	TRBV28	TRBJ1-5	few	TGTGCCAGCAGTTTCGTAGAGCCCCAGCATTTT	CASSFVEPQHF
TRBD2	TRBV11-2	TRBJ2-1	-	TGTGCCACTCCGGGCCCCCTAGCGGGGGCGATCAATGAGCAGTTCTTC	CATPGPLAGAINEQFF
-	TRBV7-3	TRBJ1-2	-	TGTGCCAGCAGTCGGAGCTATGGCTACACCTTC	CASSRSYGYTF
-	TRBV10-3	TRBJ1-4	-	TGTGCCATCAGTGAGCACAACAGCAATGAAAAACTGTTTTTT	CAISEHNSNEKLFF
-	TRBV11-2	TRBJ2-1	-	TGTGCCAGCAGCTTAGAACGGGGTAATGAGCAGTTCTTC	CASSLERGNEQFF
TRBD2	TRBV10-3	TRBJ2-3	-	TGTGCCATCAGTGCGGGACTAGCGGGGTCGGCGGATACGCAGTATTTT	CAISAGLAGSADTQYF
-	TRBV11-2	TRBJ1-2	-	TGTGCCAGCAGCACAGAACATGGCTACACCTTC	CASSTEHGYTF
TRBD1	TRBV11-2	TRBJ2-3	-	TGTGCCAGCAGCCAAAATACCGGGACAGGGGCAGATACGCAGTATTTT	CASSQNTGTGADTQYF
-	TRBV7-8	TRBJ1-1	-	TGTGCCAGCAGCCCCGGTGCGGGGGCAGGTACTGAAGCTTTCTTT	CASSPGAGAGTEAFF
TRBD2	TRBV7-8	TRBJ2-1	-	TGTGCCAGCAGCTTGGGACTAGCGGGGCTTGGTTCCTACAATGAGCAGTTCTTC	CASSLGLAGLGSYNEQFF
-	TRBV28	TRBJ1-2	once	TGTGCCAGCAGTCCAAACTATGGCTACACCTTC	CASSPNYGYTF
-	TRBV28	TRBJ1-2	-	TGTGCCAGCAGCTTGACTCCCCTCGGAGCCTATGGCTACACCTTC	CASSLTPLGAYGYTF
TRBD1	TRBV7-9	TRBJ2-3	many	TGTGCCAGCAGCTTGGGACAGGCGGGGAGCACAGATACGCAGTATTTT	CASSLGQAGSTDTQYF
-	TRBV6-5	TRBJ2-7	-	TGTGCCACCACCCGGTCCTACGAGCAGTACTTC	CATTRSYEQYF